The 21 T cell receptor beta chains below all came from one sample that was sequenced in a study of T cell responses to AZD1222 COVID-19 vaccine. Generated by immunoSEQ multiplex PCR, the TCRdb table keeps only in-frame clones and is missing some. The data contain 150,000 or so clones, 80% to 95% of them singletons. This material consisted of peripheral blood, taken on day 0 of AZD1222 vaccination. Receptor source: an adult in good health.

CDR3 in amino acids: CASSFTGDGYTF. In DNA form, the CDR3 reads TGTGCCAGCAGCTTCACAGGGGATGGCTACACCTTC. The chain joins TRBV27 to TRBJ1-2, with 7 bases identical to TRBD1. The V and J ends lost 6 bases and 6 bases, in that order; junction bases with no gene match: 4. This CDR3 has 12 residues. CDR1 is MNHEY and CDR2 is SMNVEV in the germline V gene (reference sequence).

The chain carries TRBV11-2 and TRBJ2-7; 8 nucleotides match TRBD2. The germline gives CDR1 SGHAT, CDR2 FQNNGV. The V segment lost 5 bases and the J segment 0 bases; nucleotides outside the gene matches: 6. CDR3 size: 15 residues. The CDR3 is CASSQISGASYEQYF. The CDR3 region has the DNA TGTGCCAGCAGCCAGATTAGCGGGGCCTCCTACGAGCAGTACTTC.

The chain uses TRBV20-1 and TRBJ1-2; D remains unclear. CDR1 and CDR2 from the germline V gene are DFQATT and SNEGSKA (reference sequence). Trimming took off 5 bases at V and 7 bases at J, with 11 bases between the two ends. The CDR3 has 11 amino acids. DNA of the CDR3: TGCAGTGCTCAGTCCCGCGGTGGCTACACCTTC. It codes for CSAQSRGGYTF.

This chain joins TRBV11-1 and TRBJ1-4; D gene ambiguous. The CDR3 runs to 12 residues. CDR1 SGHAT and CDR2 FQDESV come from the germline V gene (reference sequence). The V gene lost 8 bases and the J gene lost 4 bases, with 8 bases spanning the gap. CDR3 DNA: TGTGCCAGCGGGGAAAATAATGAAAAACTGTTTTTT. Protein sequence: CASGENNEKLFF. The variable domain in full, with the rest retrieved from reference TRBV11-1 and TRBJ1-4, is EAEVAQSPRYKITEKSQAVAFWCDPISGHATLYWYRQILGQGPELLVQFQDESVVDDSQLPKDRFSAERLKGVDSTLKIQPAELGDSAMYLCASGENNEKLFFGSGTQLSVL.

This sequence joins TRBV27 and TRBJ2-3; the D gene is possibly TRBD2 (6 bases). CDR1 MNHEY and CDR2 SMNVEV come from the germline V gene (reference sequence). There are 14 residues in the CDR3. With 6 bases removed from V and 2 bases from J, the gap between germline ends came to 12 bases. CDR3: CASSPRDLTDTQYF. CDR3 nucleotides: TGTGCCAGCAGCCCGCGGGACCTCACAGATACGCAGTATTTT.

This clone turned up a few times. CDR3 coding DNA: TGTGCCACCAGTGCGGACAGGGGCCAGCCCCAGCATTTT. Its translation: CATSADRGQPQHF. The chain recombines TRBV24-1 with TRBJ1-5; 9 bases are a match to TRBD1. This CDR3 is 13 amino acids long. The germline gives CDR1 KGHDR, CDR2 SFDVKD. V shed 5 bases and J 7 bases; nucleotides not matched to a gene: 2.

V usage is TRBV2 and J usage is TRBJ2-1; the D gene is possibly TRBD1 (5 bases). Trimming cost V 8 bases and J 2 bases, with 10 bases left between them. The germline CDR1 and CDR2 sequences are SNHLY and FYNNEI. The CDR3 spans 13 residues. CDR3 nucleotides: TGTGCCAGCCTGGGGCCCCCCTACAATGAGCAGTTCTTC. Its translation is CASLGPPYNEQFF.

Here the CDR3 reads CASSQEPQGDYGYTF. CDR3 coding DNA: TGCGCCAGCAGCCAAGAACCACAGGGGGACTATGGCTACACCTTC. The V call is TRBV4-3, the J call TRBJ1-2; TRBD1 matches at 8 bases. The germline gives CDR1 LGHNA, CDR2 YSLEER. The trim removed 0 bases at V and 3 bases at J, leaving 3 bases unmatched. The CDR3 consists of 15 residues.

The chain uses TRBV6-1 and TRBJ1-1; tentatively, D is TRBD1 (6 bases). This CDR3 spans 16 amino acids. V lost 0 bases, J lost 1 base, and 12 bases lay in between. CDR1 and CDR2 (germline): MNHNS, SASEGT. The CDR3 nucleotides read TGTGCCAGCAGTGAAGCCACCGGGACACGGAACACTGAAGCTTTCTTT. Translating gives CASSEATGTRNTEAFF.

The count of this clone is one. This chain links TRBV7-9 with TRBJ2-2; tentatively, D is TRBD2 (5 bases). V gave up 2 bases and J gave up 7 bases, with 11 bases separating them. This CDR3 region has 14 residues. Germline V gene lookup returns CDR1 SEHNR and CDR2 FQNEAQ (reference sequence). In DNA form, the CDR3 reads TGTGCCAGCAGCTTAAATTTGGGGAGCGGGGAGCTGTTTTTT. Translation: CASSLNLGSGELFF.

In this sample, this clone turned up a few times. The chain employs TRBV28 and TRBJ2-6; 7 nucleotides line up with TRBD1. Germline V gives CDR1 MDHEN, CDR2 SYDVKM. This CDR3 contains 19 residues. V shed 6 bases, J shed 0 bases, and the junction held 14 bases outside the gene matches. The CDR3 loop is CASSPRQGRKVSGANVLTF. The CDR3 DNA reads as TGTGCCAGCAGCCCCCGACAGGGAAGGAAGGTCTCTGGGGCCAACGTCCTGACTTTC. The whole variable domain, filled in from reference TRBV28 and TRBJ2-6, reads DVKVTQSSRYLVKRTGEKVFLECVQDMDHENMFWYRQDPGLGLRLIYFSYDVKMKEKGDIPEGYSVSREKKERFSLILESASTNQTSMYLCASSPRQGRKVSGANVLTFGAGSRLTVL.

The chain recombines TRBV6-2 or TRBV6-3 with TRBJ1-1, with no clear D. Trimming stripped 5 bases from V and 3 bases from J, with 10 bases between. The CDR3 loop spans 13 amino acids. The germline V gene has CDR1 MNHEY and CDR2 SVGEGT. CDR3 region: CASSPGLYTEAFF. CDR3 bases: TGTGCCAGCAGTCCCGGACTCTACACTGAAGCTTTCTTT.

This chain joins TRBV7-9 and TRBJ1-2; TRBD1 is a possible D gene (6 bases). V lost 5 bases, J lost 4 bases, and 17 bases lay in between. Germline assignment: CDR1 SEHNR and CDR2 FQNEAQ (reference sequence). CDR3 length equals 15 residues. The CDR3 nucleotides are TGTGCCAGCAGCGCAAGTGGGGGCATCGGCTATGGCTACACCTTC. Amino acid sequence: CASSASGGIGYGYTF.

This chain uses TRBV7-8 with TRBJ2-1; the match to TRBD2 covers 9 bases. The CDR3 is 17 residues long. V lost 5 bases to trimming and J lost 4 bases; unmatched junction nucleotides: 12. Germline lookup yields CDR1 SGHVS and CDR2 FQNEAQ. The CDR3 DNA follows: TGTGCCAGCAGCACCATCGGTAGCGGGAGAGGGTACAATGAGCAGTTCTTC. As protein: CASSTIGSGRGYNEQFF.

The chain has TRBV19 and TRBJ2-1, with 8 nucleotides matching TRBD1. From germline, CDR1 is LNHDA and CDR2 SQIVND (reference sequence). CDR3 size: 16 residues. V lost 6 bases, J lost 7 bases, and 14 bases stayed unmatched. DNA of the CDR3: TGTGCCAGTAGCCCCTTTCTGGACAGGGTCGAAAATGAGCAGTTCTTC. Translated: CASSPFLDRVENEQFF.

The rearrangement uses TRBV7-8 and TRBJ2-4; D is tentatively TRBD1 or TRBD2 (6 bases each). Trimming removed 4 bases from V and 3 bases from J, with 13 bases in between. The CDR3 runs 15 residues. CDR1 SGHVS and CDR2 FQNEAQ come from the germline V gene. DNA of the CDR3: TGTGCCAGCAGCTCGGGGGCAACGGGCAAAAACATTCAGTACTTC. Translating it yields CASSSGATGKNIQYF.

This chain links TRBV10-3 with TRBJ2-3; TRBD1 agrees at 7 bases. The CDR3 covers 15 residues. Trimming removed 4 bases from V and 3 bases from J; junction bases left unmatched: 7. Germline V lookup: CDR1 ENHRY, CDR2 SYGVKD. DNA of the CDR3: TGTGCCATCAGTGTGGGGCAGACAGGGACAGATACGCAGTATTTT. Residues: CAISVGQTGTDTQYF.

J is TRBJ2-7 and V is TRBV6-1; 7 nucleotides align to TRBD1. V lost 1 base and J lost 2; bases outside the gene matches: 2. Germline loops: CDR1 MNHNS, CDR2 SASEGT. The CDR3 extends over 14 amino acids. CDR3 in amino acids: CASSEVGTAYEQYF. As DNA, the CDR3 is TGTGCCAGCAGTGAAGTGGGGACAGCCTACGAGCAGTACTTC.

The genes are TRBV2 and TRBJ1-5; D is undetermined. Trimming shortened V by 5 bases and J by 4 bases, and 15 bases separated the two germline ends. CDR1 and CDR2 from the germline V gene are SNHLY and FYNNEI. CDR3 length: 15 amino acids. CDR3 amino acids: CASSPDGLSNQPQHF. In DNA form, the CDR3 reads TGTGCCAGCAGTCCGGACGGACTTAGTAATCAGCCCCAGCATTTT.

This sequence joins TRBV28 and TRBJ1-2; no clear D gene. Germline V gives CDR1 MDHEN, CDR2 SYDVKM. V dropped 2 bases and J dropped 4 bases, with 8 bases sitting between them. This CDR3 contains 13 residues. The CDR3 DNA reads TGTGCCAGCAGTTTACCCGGCGGCTATGGCTACACCTTC. The encoded protein is CASSLPGGYGYTF.

This chain connects TRBV11-2 to TRBJ1-6; D is perhaps TRBD1 (5 bases). The length of the CDR3 is 14 residues. Trimming took off 5 bases at V and 10 bases at J, with 15 bases between the two ends. Germline V gene lookup returns CDR1 SGHAT and CDR2 FQNNGV. This CDR3 is CASSEEYWGSPLHF. CDR3 nucleotides: TGTGCCAGCAGCGAGGAGTATTGGGGGTCACCCCTCCACTTT.